The rows below give T cell receptor beta chains drawn from one sample of a study of CD4 T cells in relation to SARS-CoV-2 and coronaviruses. Only in-frame clones appear in the TCRdb table, and some are missing; sequencing was by immunoSEQ multiplex PCR. The sample consists of about 54,000 clones, about 90% of them appearing once. Source material: naive CD4+ T cells from PBMCs. These receptors all stem from an adult with COVID-19. The CDR3 runs from the conserved cysteine through the conserved F or W. The D gene is left open where the match is weak. Expanded clones are given a class, and other clones once, few, many or no size at all.

D	length	V	size	J	DNA	CDR3
TRBD1	15	TRBV10-3	NA	TRBJ1-2	TGTGCCATCAGTGTTCAAACAGGGGAGGTTTATGGCTACACCTTC	CAISVQTGEVYGYTF
NA	11	TRBV5-1	once	TRBJ2-5	TGCGCCAGCAGCAACCCGGGGACCCAGTACTTC	CASSNPGTQYF
NA	13	TRBV5-1	NA	TRBJ1-6	TGCGCCAGCAGCTTGGGTATGGGTTCACCCCTCCACTTT	CASSLGMGSPLHF
NA	13	TRBV27	once	TRBJ2-7	TGTGCCAGCAGAGGGGCGGCTTCCTACGAGCAGTACTTC	CASRGAASYEQYF
TRBD2	14	TRBV28	NA	TRBJ2-1	TGTGCCAGCAGTTGGGGGGGTGTGCCTAATGAGCAGTTCTTC	CASSWGGVPNEQFF
TRBD2	15	TRBV7-8	NA	TRBJ2-7	TGTGCCAGCAGCTTTAATAGCGGGAGAGGAGAAGAGCAGTACTTC	CASSFNSGRGEEQYF
NA	14	TRBV28	NA	TRBJ2-7	TGTGCCAGCAGTTATACAGGGATATCCTACGAGCAGTACTTC	CASSYTGISYEQYF
NA	14	TRBV6-5	NA	TRBJ2-5	TGTGCCAGCAGGCGAACAACGAACCCAGAGACCCAGTACTTC	CASRRTTNPETQYF
NA	14	TRBV2	NA	TRBJ1-5	TGTGCCAGCAGTGCGGACAATAAAAATCAGCCCCAGCATTTT	CASSADNKNQPQHF
TRBD1	15	TRBV6-5	NA	TRBJ2-1	TGTGCCAGCAGTTACGAGGGGGCTACCTACAATGAGCAGTTCTTC	CASSYEGATYNEQFF
NA	12	TRBV30	NA	TRBJ1-5	TGTGCCTGGAGTGTTACTGCGGGGCCCCAGCATTTT	CAWSVTAGPQHF
TRBD2	15	TRBV5-1	NA	TRBJ2-3	TGCGCCAGCAGCAGCGGGAGGCGGAATACAGATACGCAGTATTTT	CASSSGRRNTDTQYF
TRBD1	15	TRBV28	NA	TRBJ1-4	TGTGCCAGCAGAAAGACAGGGGCAACTAATGAAAAACTGTTTTTT	CASRKTGATNEKLFF
NA	16	TRBV7-2	NA	TRBJ2-1	TGTGCCAGCAGCTCTATAGCGGACAGCTCCTACAATGAGCAGTTCTTC	CASSSIADSSYNEQFF
NA	17	TRBV28	NA	TRBJ2-3	TGTGCCAGCAGTTTCCTCCTCCGGAGGGCTAGCACAGATACGCAGTATTTT	CASSFLLRRASTDTQYF
TRBD1	15	TRBV11-2	few	TRBJ2-7	TGTGCCAGCAGCGACCCCGGGACAGGGGGCTACGAGCAGTACTTC	CASSDPGTGGYEQYF
NA	18	TRBV10-3	NA	TRBJ1-6	TGTGCCACCGCGGGGCCAGCCTACCAGAGCTCCTATAATTCACCCCTCCACTTT	CATAGPAYQSSYNSPLHF
NA	13	TRBV12-3/TRBV12-4	NA	TRBJ1-1	TGTGCCAGCAGTTTCAGAGAAAACACTGAAGCTTTCTTT	CASSFRENTEAFF
TRBD2	17	TRBV2	NA	TRBJ2-7	TGTGCCAGCAGTCCCCCATTTAGACTAGCGGGACCCAATCAGCAGTACTTC	CASSPPFRLAGPNQQYF
TRBD1	15	TRBV28	NA	TRBJ1-4	TGTGCCAGCAGTTCCTCCGGGACAGGGCGTGAAAAACTGTTTTTT	CASSSSGTGREKLFF
TRBD1	14	TRBV3-1/TRBV3-2	few	TRBJ2-7	TGTGCCAGCAGCCAAGTTGGACAGGGTCGGGAGCAGTACTTC	CASSQVGQGREQYF
NA	14	TRBV19	NA	TRBJ1-4	TGTGCCAGTAGTATCGGGGCCAGTAATGAAAAACTGTTTTTT	CASSIGASNEKLFF
TRBD2	18	TRBV6-4	NA	TRBJ2-5	TGTGCCAGCAGTGACGGTTCCTGGTCTAGCGGGAGGAAAGAGACCCAGTACTTC	CASSDGSWSSGRKETQYF
NA	11	TRBV6-5	NA	TRBJ1-5	TGTGCCAGCACAAGGACGGGGCCCCAGCATTTT	CASTRTGPQHF
NA	14	TRBV6-5	NA	TRBJ1-1	TGTGCCAGCAGGCGGCCAGGGAGTAACACTGAAGCTTTCTTT	CASRRPGSNTEAFF
NA	15	TRBV28	NA	TRBJ1-3	TGTGCCAGCAGTCCCAGGACGGCCTCTGGAAACACCATATATTTT	CASSPRTASGNTIYF
TRBD1	16	TRBV6-2/TRBV6-3	NA	TRBJ1-5	TGTGCCAGCAGTTACTTTGGGACAGGAGGGAATCAGCCCCAGCATTTT	CASSYFGTGGNQPQHF
TRBD1	15	TRBV18	NA	TRBJ2-2	TGTGCCAGCTCGATGGGACAGACGAACACCGGGGAGCTGTTTTTT	CASSMGQTNTGELFF
TRBD1	16	TRBV3-1/TRBV3-2	NA	TRBJ2-1	TGTGCCAGCAGCCACTTGGACAGGGCGCCCTACAATGAGCAGTTCTTC	CASSHLDRAPYNEQFF
NA	15	TRBV6-6	NA	TRBJ2-2	TGTGCCAGCAGCCCACCCTTCCTGAACACCGGGGAGCTGTTTTTT	CASSPPFLNTGELFF
NA	12	TRBV18	NA	TRBJ2-5	TGTGCCAGCTCACCCGACCCCGAGACCCAGTACTTC	CASSPDPETQYF
TRBD2	17	TRBV7-2	NA	TRBJ2-1	TGTGCCAGCAGCTTAGGTGCCGGCGGGCTAGCGGGGTATGAGCAGTTCTTC	CASSLGAGGLAGYEQFF
NA	15	TRBV28	NA	TRBJ2-1	TGTGCCAGCAGTTCTCCAGCGGAGCCCTACAATGAGCAGTTCTTC	CASSSPAEPYNEQFF
NA	14	TRBV2	NA	TRBJ2-7	TGTGCCAGCAGTGCGATGGACAGAGCCTACGAGCAGTACTTC	CASSAMDRAYEQYF
NA	12	TRBV24-1	NA	TRBJ2-1	TGTGCCACCAGTGATCTCGGTGCGGGGCAGTTCTTC	CATSDLGAGQFF